This record covers a single T cell receptor (beta chain). Its antigen remains unidentified. The germline V gene has CDR1 MNHEY and CDR2 SMNVEV (reference sequence). The CDR3 contains 18 residues. The V segment lost 7 bases and the J segment 5 bases; nucleotides outside the gene matches: 18. These data come from a study of cytomegalovirus exposure and HLA in healthy donors. Produced via immunoSEQ multiplex PCR; TCRdb's table is partial and in-frame only. Here the sample spans about 79,000 clones, 93% being singletons. General observations from the study: High sensitivity and specificity were reportedly achieved when the classifier diagnosed cytomegalovirus status. One later analysis, an examination of the 120 or so validation repertoires, found that first-cohort TCR clusters tended to co-occur in them. The study labeled 164 TCR beta chains cytomegalovirus-associated. Confirmation was obtained in vitro that a few CMV-associated chains are specific for CMV antigens.

The receptor was derived from a woman in her 30s in good health and CMV-seronegative. This sequence joins TRBV27 and TRBJ1-1, with 11 bases that match TRBD1. Sequences were obtained from PBMCs. The CDR3 region is CASNRDGQGAIPRTEAFF. CDR3 nucleotide sequence: TGTGCCAGCAATAGGGACGGACAGGGGGCGATCCCTAGAACTGAAGCTTTCTTT.